These 19 T cell receptor beta chains came from one sample sequenced in a study of cytomegalovirus exposure and HLA in healthy donors. The PCR made use of 60 Vbeta and 13 Jbeta primers. Measured with immunoSEQ multiplex PCR; TCRdb has only the in-frame clones, and not every one. The sample includes roughly 60,000 clones, approximately 63% of them seen just once. What was sequenced was PBMCs. These receptors all stem from a woman aged 60-75 years in good health and CMV-seropositive.

V is TRBV2 and J is TRBJ1-1, with D tentatively TRBD1 (5 bases). V lost 4 bases and J lost 1, with 10 bases in between. This CDR3 is built from 14 residues. Per germline, CDR1 SNHLY and CDR2 FYNNEI. CDR3 sequence reads: CASSAGRANTEAFF. The DNA of the CDR3 is TGTGCCAGCAGTGCTGGCAGGGCGAACACTGAAGCTTTCTTT.

The J gene is TRBJ1-2, the V gene TRBV2; D ambiguous. The germline V gene encodes CDR1 SNHLY and CDR2 FYNNEI. CDR3 length: 13 residues. Trimming pared 2 bases from V and 4 bases from J, leaving 8 bases between. CDR3 DNA sequence: TGTGCCAGCAGTGAAAGGCAGGTCTATGGCTACACCTTC. It codes for CASSERQVYGYTF.

V gene TRBV6-5 combines with J gene TRBJ2-3, with D unclear. This CDR3 comprises 14 residues. Germline assignment: CDR1 MNHEY and CDR2 SVGAGI. Between the trimmed V and J ends, which lost 4 bases and 1 base, there was a span of 9 bases. The CDR3 loop is CASSFRRGTDTQYF. The DNA of the CDR3 is TGTGCCAGCAGTTTCCGACGGGGCACAGATACGCAGTATTTT.

This chain links TRBV9 with TRBJ2-3; 9 bases align to TRBD1. The V gene end was trimmed by 4 bases and the J gene end by 2 bases; junction bases not matched to a gene: 5. CDR1 is SGDLS and CDR2 is YYNGEE in the germline V gene. This CDR3 has 15 residues. The CDR3 protein is CASSLQGANTDTQYF. Here the CDR3 DNA reads TGTGCCAGCAGCCTACAGGGGGCTAACACAGATACGCAGTATTTT.

The chain uses TRBV6-5 and TRBJ1-2, with unresolved D. Trimming took off 8 bases at V and 0 bases at J, with 10 bases between the two ends. The CDR3 contains 13 residues. Looked up from germline, CDR1 is MNHEY and CDR2 is SVGAGI. In nucleotides, the CDR3 is TGTGCCAGCCAGTATGGAGCTAACTATGGCTACACCTTC. Translating gives CASQYGANYGYTF.

CDR3: CASSYYNFYEQYF. The CDR3 DNA reads TGTGCCAGCAGTTATTACAATTTCTACGAGCAGTACTTC. This chain uses TRBV6-5 with TRBJ2-7; D unclear. CDR3 size: 13 residues. CDR1 MNHEY and CDR2 SVGAGI come from the germline V gene. The V end was cut by 3 bases, the J end by 3 bases, with 9 bases between.

This clone was seen more than once but under ten times. The chain joins TRBV28 to TRBJ2-1; 7 bases line up with TRBD1. CDR1 is MDHEN, CDR2 SYDVKM, per germline. CDR3 size: 15 residues. After removal of 5 bases from V and 6 bases from J, the junction contained 10 bases not matched to a gene. The CDR3 reads CASSPGTAQFNEQFF. The CDR3, as DNA: TGTGCCAGCAGTCCTGGGACAGCTCAATTCAATGAGCAGTTCTTC.

The chain uses TRBV27 and TRBJ2-7; TRBD1 matches at 9 bases. With 6 bases clipped from V and 0 bases from J, the junction kept 6 bases outside the gene matches. The CDR3 spans 15 residues. In germline, CDR1 is MNHEY, CDR2 SMNVEV (reference sequence). CDR3 loop: CASRLQGQGSYEQYF. DNA for the CDR3: TGTGCCAGCAGGCTTCAGGGACAGGGCTCCTACGAGCAGTACTTC.

The chain links TRBV6-1 to TRBJ2-7; a weak D match, TRBD2 (5 bases). The germline V and J ends were trimmed by 6 bases and 2 bases, with 11 bases remaining between them. Germline assignment: CDR1 MNHNS and CDR2 SASEGT. The CDR3 length is 13 residues. The CDR3 sequence: CASRQPGAYEQYF. For the CDR3, the DNA is TGTGCCAGCAGACAACCCGGGGCCTACGAGCAGTACTTC.

The rearrangement links TRBV4-2 to TRBJ2-3; 8 bases match TRBD2. The CDR3 spans 16 residues. V shed 0 bases and J 4 bases; nucleotides not matched to a gene: 6. Germline assignment: CDR1 LGHNA and CDR2 YNFKEQ. CDR3 sequence reads: CASSQDPGGPADTQYF. The DNA for the CDR3 is TGTGCCAGCAGCCAAGATCCGGGGGGGCCGGCAGATACGCAGTATTTT.

Of note for this clone: This sample includes further DNA sequences coding for the same CDR3. V gene TRBV19 combines with J gene TRBJ2-3; D possibly corresponds to TRBD2 (5 bases). The CDR3 is 15 residues long. V lost 1 base, J lost 0 bases, and 8 bases lay in between. Germline CDR1 is LNHDA and CDR2 is SQIVND (reference sequence). CDR3 region: CASSIAGFSTDTQYF. In DNA, the CDR3 is TGTGCCAGTAGTATAGCGGGATTTAGCACAGATACGCAGTATTTT.

In this sample, this clone turned up a few times. The chain is built from TRBV6-4 and TRBJ1-5; 11 nucleotides align to TRBD1. Looked up from germline, CDR1 is MRHNA and CDR2 is SNTAGT. The J segment lost 0 bases and the V segment lost 6 bases, leaving 7 bases of the junction unmatched. The CDR3 contains 17 residues. CDR3 loop: CASRGQGGYYSNQPQHF. CDR3 sequence (DNA): TGTGCCAGCAGGGGACAGGGGGGATACTATAGCAATCAGCCCCAGCATTTT.

The rearrangement joins TRBV7-2 to TRBJ2-6; weak D call: TRBD1 (6 bases). Germline values: CDR1 SGHTA, CDR2 FQGNSA. This CDR3 comprises 16 residues. V was shortened by 3 bases and J by 0 bases, with 9 bases between the two germline ends. For the CDR3, the DNA is TGTGCCAGCAGCTTGACAGGCCTCTCTGGGGCCAACGTCCTGACTTTC. Amino acids: CASSLTGLSGANVLTF.

The V and J genes are TRBV6-5 and TRBJ1-1; D ambiguous. The CDR3 loop spans 15 amino acids. The V gene lost 1 base and the J gene lost 5 bases, with 14 bases spanning the gap. Looked up from germline, CDR1 is MNHEY and CDR2 is SVGAGI. The CDR3 reads CASSYWTSRDTEAFF. The DNA for the CDR3 is TGTGCCAGCAGTTACTGGACCTCCCGGGATACTGAAGCTTTCTTT.

The chain joins TRBV10-2 to TRBJ2-3, with TRBD1 matching 10 bases. This CDR3 has 17 amino acids. V shed 7 bases and J 6 bases; nucleotides not matched to a gene: 16. Germline V gene lookup returns CDR1 WSHSY and CDR2 SAAADI. CDR3 loop: CASTRDRGPFGGDTQYF. In DNA form, the CDR3 reads TGCGCCAGCACTAGGGACAGGGGCCCTTTTGGGGGTGATACGCAGTATTTT.

This chain links TRBV7-6 with TRBJ2-5; D unresolved. The germline V and J ends were trimmed by 2 bases and 5 bases, with 12 bases remaining between them. Germline lookup yields CDR1 SGHVS and CDR2 FNYEAQ. CDR3 length: 14 amino acids. CDR3 DNA: TGTGCCAGCAGCTTACTGCTAGTTGGGGAGACCCAGTACTTC. Translated: CASSLLLVGETQYF.

In regard to this clone: A far larger clone is a single base away, which makes a read error likely. The chain is built from TRBV28 and TRBJ1-2, with D possibly matching TRBD1 (5 bases). Deletions cut 2 bases from V and 2 bases from J, with 21 bases between. Germline V gives CDR1 MDHEN, CDR2 SYDVKM. The CDR3 totals 18 residues. The CDR3 loop is CASSLHVSGGALNYGYTF. The CDR3 DNA sequence: TGTGCCAGCAGTTTACACGTCTCAGGAGGGGCACTCAACTATGGCTACACCTTC.

The J gene is TRBJ2-5, the V gene TRBV11-2; D gene uncertain. The J call is in doubt because the DNA end fits TRBJ2-7 better. Germline V lookup: CDR1 SGHAT, CDR2 FQNNGV. The length of the CDR3 is 12 residues. Here the CDR3 DNA reads TGTGCCAGCAGCTCTAACAGATACGAGCAGTACTTC. Residues: CASSSNRYEQYF.

As DNA, the CDR3 is TGTGCCAGCAGCAGCGGGATGGTGGCAGATACGCAGTATTTT. Its protein product is CASSSGMVADTQYF. The V call is TRBV5-5, the J call TRBJ2-3, with 7 nucleotides matching TRBD2. This CDR3 has 14 residues. V lost 4 bases to trimming and J lost 4 bases; unmatched junction nucleotides: 6. Germline CDR1 SGHKS, CDR2 YYEKEE (reference sequence).